This is a list of T cell receptor beta chains from one sample in a study of blood T cells in healthy people across ages. MiXCR, applied by TCRdb to the 5' RACE reads, yields one record per CDR3 protein. The table shows fewer than 1,000,000 distinct CDR3 sequences, with approximately 44% occurring only once. Input material: blood. The source is a man aged 55-75 years in good health. The CDR3 runs from the conserved cysteine through the conserved F or W. A D gene is named only where the DNA matches it firmly. Expanded clones get a size class; other rows say once, few or many, or leave the size out.

j_gene,d_gene,v_gene,abundance,CDR3nt,CDR3aa
TRBJ1-5,.,TRBV6-5,.,TGTGCCAGCCGGGGGCGCAGCCAGCCCCAGCATTTT,CASRGRSQPQHF
TRBJ1-6,.,TRBV6-6,once,TGTGCCAGCAGTTACTCGGACGCACCCCTCCACTTT,CASSYSDAPLHF
TRBJ2-7,.,TRBV6-5,.,TGTGCCAGCAGTTACACGGGACTGGCGGACTACGAGCAGTACTTC,CASSYTGLADYEQYF
TRBJ2-6,.,TRBV7-9,.,TGTGCCAGCAGCCCATTTAAAGCCGGGGGCCTAGCCTCTGGGGCCAACGTCCTGACTTTC,CASSPFKAGGLASGANVLTF
TRBJ2-6,.,TRBV7-2,many,TGTGCCAGCAGCTTAGGGTCCTCTGGGGCCAACGTCCTGACTTTC,CASSLGSSGANVLTF
TRBJ2-5,.,TRBV11-2,few,TGTGCCAGCAGCTTAGGAACAGCTAAAGAGACCCAGTACTTC,CASSLGTAKETQYF
TRBJ1-5,.,TRBV4-1,.,TGCGCCAGCAGCCAAGTTTCTGGGATTAGTCAGCCCCAGCATTTT,CASSQVSGISQPQHF
TRBJ1-6,.,TRBV9,few,TGTGCCAGCAGCTCCCGGGACGGACCAAATTCACCCCTCCACTTT,CASSSRDGPNSPLHF
TRBJ2-3,TRBD2,TRBV20-1,.,TGCAGTTCGGGACTAGCGGAGACCGATAGCACAGATACGCAGTATTTT,CSSGLAETDSTDTQYF
TRBJ2-5,TRBD2,TRBV12-3/TRBV12-4,once,TGTGCCAGCAGCCCTCCCCCCCTTAAGACTAGCGGGGACCGAGAGACCCAGTACTTC,CASSPPPLKTSGDRETQYF
TRBJ1-4,.,TRBV5-5,.,TGTGCCAGCAGCTTTGTGGACAGACCAGAAAAACTGTTTTTT,CASSFVDRPEKLFF
TRBJ2-7,.,TRBV6-5,few,TGTGCCAGCAGTTCCCACGGGGCAGCACTGAACGAGCAGTACTTC,CASSSHGAALNEQYF
TRBJ2-1,.,TRBV7-2,few,TGTGCCAGCAGCTTAGCTGGCAGGGGAGGAGAGCAGTTCTTC,CASSLAGRGGEQFF
TRBJ2-3,TRBD2,TRBV5-5,.,TGTGCCAGCAGCTTCACGGGGGGTATTGGAGATACGCAGTATTTT,CASSFTGGIGDTQYF
TRBJ1-4,.,TRBV20-1,.,TGCAGTGCTAGAGGACAGTCTGTAGATGAAAAACTGTTTTTT,CSARGQSVDEKLFF
TRBJ1-1,TRBD1,TRBV9,.,TGTGCCAGCAGCGACCCGGGACAGGGTATTTGGACTGAAGCTTTCTTT,CASSDPGQGIWTEAFF
TRBJ2-7,TRBD1,TRBV2,.,TGTGCCAGCAGCGAATTTTGGGGACAGGGGGCTTACGAGCAGTACTTC,CASSEFWGQGAYEQYF
TRBJ2-7,TRBD1,TRBV10-3,many,TGTGCCGCCACGCCCGGGACAGGGAATAACGAGCAGTACTTC,CAATPGTGNNEQYF
TRBJ2-7,.,TRBV4-1,few,TGCGCCAGCAGCCAAGTCGCCAGGCCCTACGAGCAGTACTTC,CASSQVARPYEQYF
TRBJ2-5,.,TRBV20-1,few,TGCAGTGCTAGTCTGCTAGATCTACGTTCGCCACAAGAGACCCAGTACTTC,CSASLLDLRSPQETQYF
TRBJ2-7,.,TRBV6-5,.,TGTGCCAGCAGTTACGCCACTCCTGCGACAGGTTACGAGCAGTACTTC,CASSYATPATGYEQYF
TRBJ2-1,.,TRBV14,few,TGTGCCAGCAGCCAAGACGTCCTAATTGTTGATGAGCAGTTCTTC,CASSQDVLIVDEQFF
TRBJ2-5,TRBD1,TRBV6-5,.,TGTGCCAGCAGTACGTCCCACAGGGGAAAAGAGACCCAGTACTTC,CASSTSHRGKETQYF
TRBJ2-4,.,TRBV30,few,TGTGCCTGGAATGGGGCGGGCCGGTCCAAAAACATTCAGTACTTC,CAWNGAGRSKNIQYF
TRBJ2-7,TRBD2,TRBV4-2,many,TGTGCCAGCAGCCAAAGAGCGGGGACTACCTACGAGCAGTACTTC,CASSQRAGTTYEQYF
TRBJ1-1,TRBD1,TRBV6-5,few,TGTGCCAGCAGTCGCCGGGACAGGGCTGTAATGACTGAAGCTTTCTTT,CASSRRDRAVMTEAFF
TRBJ2-7,TRBD1,TRBV29-1,many,TGCAGCGTTTCCGTAGGGGGCGACGAGCAGTACTTC,CSVSVGGDEQYF
TRBJ2-3,.,TRBV29-1,few,TGCAGCACAAGACCAATGGGGCAGCTTCGCACAGATACGCAGTATTTT,CSTRPMGQLRTDTQYF
TRBJ2-1,.,TRBV7-8,once,TGTGCCAGCAGCCCGGGAGACTACCCGAACAATGAGCAGTTCTTC,CASSPGDYPNNEQFF